A single T cell receptor (beta chain) is shown here with its context. This sample was included in a study of blood T cell repertoires in COVID-19. Looking at the study overall: COVID-19 samples, acute and convalescent, were from the United States, Italy and Spain. PBMCs, B-cell-depleted T cells, or T cells provided the cDNA or gDNA that made up the material.

In the source study's methods: For nucleated cells, counts were estimated from reference gene primer amplification. The table came from immunoSEQ multiplex PCR; TCRdb's copy has only in-frame clones and leaves some out. V and J calls and clone size are copied from that table; D and trimming were computed from the DNA. The profile shows about 480,000 clones, over 75% of them singletons. Participants had their cohort set by participant-reported clinical history. Sequencing input: PBMCs or T cells enriched from blood (not recorded which). The receptor's source is a woman aged 40 to 50 who had recovered from COVID-19.

This CDR3 is CASRPGKEEAFF. The CDR3 nucleotides are TGTGCCAGTAGGCCCGGCAAGGAGGAAGCTTTCTTT. The chain uses TRBV19 and TRBJ1-1; D uncertain. The CDR3 length is 12 residues. Trimming removed 6 bases at V and 8 bases at J, with 13 bases between. Germline V CDR1 and CDR2: LNHDA, SQIVND (reference sequence).